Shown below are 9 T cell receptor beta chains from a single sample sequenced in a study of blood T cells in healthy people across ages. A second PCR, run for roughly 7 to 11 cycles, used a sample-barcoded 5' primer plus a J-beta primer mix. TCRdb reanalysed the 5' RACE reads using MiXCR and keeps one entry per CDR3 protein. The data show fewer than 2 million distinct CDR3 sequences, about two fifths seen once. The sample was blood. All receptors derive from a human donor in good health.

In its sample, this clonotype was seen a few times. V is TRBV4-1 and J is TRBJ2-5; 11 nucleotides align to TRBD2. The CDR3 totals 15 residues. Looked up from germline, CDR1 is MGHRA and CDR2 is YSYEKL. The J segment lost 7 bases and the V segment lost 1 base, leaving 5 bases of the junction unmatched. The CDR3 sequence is CASSQASGGMWTQYF. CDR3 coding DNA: TGCGCCAGCAGCCAAGCTAGCGGGGGGATGTGGACCCAGTACTTC.

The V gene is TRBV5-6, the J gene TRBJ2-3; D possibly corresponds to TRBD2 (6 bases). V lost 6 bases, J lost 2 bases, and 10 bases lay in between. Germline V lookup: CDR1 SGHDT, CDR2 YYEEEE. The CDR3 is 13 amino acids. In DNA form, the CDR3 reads TGTGCCAGCACTGGACTATTCACAGATACGCAGTATTTT. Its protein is CASTGLFTDTQYF. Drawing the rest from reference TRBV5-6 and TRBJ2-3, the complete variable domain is DAGVTQSPTHLIKTRGQQVTLRCSPKSGHDTVSWYQQALGQGPQFIFQYYEEEERQRGNFPDRFSGHQFPNYSSELNVNALLLGDSALYLCASTGLFTDTQYFGPGTRLTVL.

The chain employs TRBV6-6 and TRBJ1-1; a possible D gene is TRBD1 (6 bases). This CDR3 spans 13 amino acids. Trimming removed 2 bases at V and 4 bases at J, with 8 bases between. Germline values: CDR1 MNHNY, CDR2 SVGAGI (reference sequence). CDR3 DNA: TGTGCCAGCAGTTACAACAGGGCCACTGAAGCTTTCTTT. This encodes CASSYNRATEAFF.

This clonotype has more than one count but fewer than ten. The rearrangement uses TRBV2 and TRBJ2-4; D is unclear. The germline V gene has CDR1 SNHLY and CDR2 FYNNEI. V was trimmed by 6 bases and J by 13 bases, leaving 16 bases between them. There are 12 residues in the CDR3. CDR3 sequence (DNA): TGTGCCAGCAGCTTCGGACCCTTTGAGCAGTACTTC. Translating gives CASSFGPFEQYF. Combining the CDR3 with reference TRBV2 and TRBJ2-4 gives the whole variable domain EPEVTQTPSHQVTQMGQEVILRCVPISNHLYFYWYRQILGQKVEFLVSFYNNEISEKSEIFDDQFSVERPDGSNFTLKIRSTKLEDSAMYFCASSFGPFEQYFGAGTRLSVL.

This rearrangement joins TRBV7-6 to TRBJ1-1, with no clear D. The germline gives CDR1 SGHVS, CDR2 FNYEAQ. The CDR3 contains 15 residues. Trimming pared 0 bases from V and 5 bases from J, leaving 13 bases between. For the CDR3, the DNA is TGTGCCAGCAGCTTAGCGGATGAAGGTTGGACTGAAGCTTTCTTT. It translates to CASSLADEGWTEAFF.

CDR3 DNA: TGTGCCAGTAGCGCGCCGTGGGGGGGGAGCAATCAGCCCCAGCATTTT. Translating it yields CASSAPWGGSNQPQHF. The chain carries TRBV19 and TRBJ1-5; TRBD1 is a possible D gene (5 bases). The CDR3 has 16 residues. V shed 6 bases and J shed 1 base, with 16 bases lying between them. Germline CDR1 is LNHDA and CDR2 is SQIVND (reference sequence).

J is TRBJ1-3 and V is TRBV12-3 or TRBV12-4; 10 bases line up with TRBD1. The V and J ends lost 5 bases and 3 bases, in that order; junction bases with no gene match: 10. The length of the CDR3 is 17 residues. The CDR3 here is CASSHLPGQGNGNTIYF. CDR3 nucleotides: TGTGCCAGCAGTCATCTTCCGGGACAGGGGAATGGAAACACCATATATTTT.

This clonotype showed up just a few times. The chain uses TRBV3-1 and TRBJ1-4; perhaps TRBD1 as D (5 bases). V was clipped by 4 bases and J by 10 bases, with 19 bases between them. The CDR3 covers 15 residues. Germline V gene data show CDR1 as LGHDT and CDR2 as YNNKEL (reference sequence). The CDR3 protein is CASSPAPALRGKLFF. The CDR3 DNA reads TGTGCCAGCAGCCCTGCCCCGGCCCTGAGGGGAAAACTGTTTTTT.

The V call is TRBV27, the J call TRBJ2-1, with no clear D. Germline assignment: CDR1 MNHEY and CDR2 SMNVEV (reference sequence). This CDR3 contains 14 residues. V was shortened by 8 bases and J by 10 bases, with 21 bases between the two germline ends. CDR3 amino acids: CASSTETASLEQFF. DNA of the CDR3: TGTGCCAGCTCCACTGAGACTGCGAGTTTGGAGCAGTTCTTC.